A selection of T cell receptor beta chains follows, all from one sample in a study of T-cell memory formation after mild COVID-19. Via MiXCR, TCRdb re-called the 5' RACE reads, giving one row per CDR3 protein. The profile covers a few hundred thousand distinct CDR3 sequences, with about a sixth appearing a single time and 23% taken by the ten largest. Input material: PBMCs or a T cell subset sorted from them (not recorded which). Source of these receptors: a man aged 18 to 29 who had mild COVID-19 (a few samples of this study predate the infection). Cell type and time point are not known. CDR3s include the opening cysteine and the closing phenylalanine or tryptophan. A D gene is named only where the DNA matches it firmly. Clone sizes are given selectively: once, few, many, or a class where the clone is expanded.

.	few	TRBV7-2	TRBJ1-5	TGTGCCAGCAGCTTAGAGGGTAGGCAGCCCCAGCATTTT	CASSLEGRQPQHF
TRBD1	.	TRBV11-2	TRBJ2-3	TGTGCCAGCACCCCAGGGGGTCGGGCAGATACGCAGTATTTT	CASTPGGRADTQYF
.	few	TRBV29-1	TRBJ2-3	TGCAGCGTTGAAAAGCGAGCAGATACGCAGTATTTT	CSVEKRADTQYF
.	.	TRBV5-1	TRBJ2-2	TGCGCCAGCAGCATCACAGGCACCGGGGAGCTGTTTTTT	CASSITGTGELFF
.	few	TRBV28	TRBJ1-1	TGTGCCAGCATCAGGCTACCGAACACTGAAGCTTTCTTT	CASIRLPNTEAFF
.	few	TRBV30	TRBJ2-2	TGTGCCTGGAGTGTCGGGGGATACACCGGGGAGCTGTTTTTT	CAWSVGGYTGELFF
TRBD1	many	TRBV7-2	TRBJ1-5	TGTGCCAGCAGCTCGTACAGGGGTTCGAGCAATCAGCCCCAGCATTTT	CASSSYRGSSNQPQHF
.	.	TRBV5-1	TRBJ2-2	TGCGCCAGCAGGCCGGACTCTAACACCGGGGAGCTGTTTTTT	CASRPDSNTGELFF
.	.	TRBV6-1	TRBJ1-5	TGTGCCAGCAGCCGGCCGGGGCGTAGCAATCAGCCCCAGCATTTT	CASSRPGRSNQPQHF
.	few	TRBV7-9	TRBJ2-1	TGTGCCAGCAGCTTATTACAGGGGGGGAAGAATGAGCAGTTCTTC	CASSLLQGGKNEQFF
TRBD1	.	TRBV5-1	TRBJ1-4	TGCGCCAGCAGCTTGGGGGACAGGGTTAATGAAAAACTGTTTTTT	CASSLGDRVNEKLFF
TRBD1	many	TRBV7-6	TRBJ2-5	TGTGCCAGCAGCTTTTGGGCCAGGGGGCACCTCGCCATCCAAGAGACCCAGTACTTC	CASSFWARGHLAIQETQYF
.	few	TRBV25-1	TRBJ1-1	TGTGCCAGCAGGTGGGGATACACTGAAGCTTTCTTT	CASRWGYTEAFF
.	many	TRBV3-1	TRBJ1-6	TGTGCCAGCAGCTTCACGCAGCGGGACCTAAACTTT	CASSFTQRDLNF
TRBD1	many	TRBV7-6	TRBJ2-2	TGTGCCAGCAGCTCGGGACAGGGGGGCACCGGGGAGCTGTTTTTT	CASSSGQGGTGELFF
.	.	TRBV7-9	TRBJ1-2	TGTGCCAGCAGCTTAGCGGGGGCCAGGCACTATGGCTACACCTTC	CASSLAGARHYGYTF
.	.	TRBV4-2	TRBJ1-1	TGTGCCAGCAGCCAGTTACAGGGAAACACTGAAGCTTTCTTT	CASSQLQGNTEAFF
.	few	TRBV24-1	TRBJ1-5	TGTGCCACCAGTGATTCCGGGGGGCCGAATCAGCCCCAGCATTTT	CATSDSGGPNQPQHF